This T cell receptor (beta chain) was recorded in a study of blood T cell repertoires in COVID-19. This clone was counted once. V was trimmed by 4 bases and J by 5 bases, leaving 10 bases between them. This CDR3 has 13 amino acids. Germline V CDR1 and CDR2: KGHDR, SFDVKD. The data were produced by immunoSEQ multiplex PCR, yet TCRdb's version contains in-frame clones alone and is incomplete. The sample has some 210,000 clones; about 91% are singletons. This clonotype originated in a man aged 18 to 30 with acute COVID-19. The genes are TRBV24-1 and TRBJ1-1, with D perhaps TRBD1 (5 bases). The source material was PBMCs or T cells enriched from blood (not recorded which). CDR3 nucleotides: TGTGCCACCAGTGACGACAGCACGACTGAAGCTTTCTTT. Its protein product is CATSDDSTTEAFF.